A single sample is the source of the 8 T cell receptor beta chains below, sequenced in a study of identical twins. One entry per CDR3 protein results from TCRdb running MiXCR on the 5' RACE reads. Of a few hundred thousand distinct CDR3 sequences in the sample, around a tenth were seen once. These records were also assigned to another study, of yellow fever vaccine responses in identical twins.

The source material was PBMCs. These receptor sequences come from a woman in her late teens or twenties in good health.

The rearrangement uses TRBV5-8 and TRBJ1-2; a weak D match, TRBD1 (5 bases). Trimming shortened V by 2 bases and J by 2 bases, and 10 bases separated the two germline ends. The CDR3 is made up of 14 amino acids. Germline values: CDR1 SGHTS, CDR2 YDEGEE. CDR3: CASSFSGLNYGYTF. The CDR3 DNA reads as TGTGCCAGCAGCTTTTCAGGGTTGAACTATGGCTACACCTTC.

This clonotype occurred a few times. This chain links TRBV12-3 or TRBV12-4 with TRBJ1-3; D remains unclear. V gave up 8 bases and J gave up 0 bases, with 17 bases separating them. The length of the CDR3 is 16 residues. In DNA, the CDR3 is TGTGCCAGCTCCCAATCATCCAGGAGCTCTGGAAACACCATATATTTT. This encodes CASSQSSRSSGNTIYF.

This clonotype turned up a few times. The rearrangement joins TRBV20-1 to TRBJ2-5; 13 bases are shared with TRBD2. Losses at the gene ends were 2 bases for V and 5 bases for J; bases not matched to a gene: 20. Germline V CDR1 and CDR2: DFQATT, SNEGSKA (reference sequence). CDR3 size: 20 residues. The CDR3 sequence: CSARLDGTTGLAGWVETQYF. The CDR3 coding sequence is TGCAGTGCTAGACTGGACGGAACCACGGGACTAGCGGGATGGGTTGAGACCCAGTACTTC.

The J gene is TRBJ2-7, the V gene TRBV5-5; 9 nucleotides align to TRBD1. CDR1 is SGHKS, CDR2 YYEKEE, per germline (reference sequence). The CDR3 is 14 amino acids. The trim removed 4 bases at V and 3 bases at J, leaving 5 bases unmatched. CDR3 residues: CASSPTGGDYEQYF. The CDR3 bases are TGTGCCAGCAGCCCGACAGGGGGTGACTACGAGCAGTACTTC.

This clonotype was seen many times. The V and J genes are TRBV3-1 and TRBJ2-7; possible D gene TRBD2, 5 bases. CDR3 size: 14 residues. CDR1 is LGHDT, CDR2 YNNKEL, per germline (reference sequence). V lost 0 bases to trimming and J lost 2 bases, with 8 bases between them. The CDR3 DNA is TGTGCCAGCAGCCAAGAGTTGAGGGCCTACGAGCAGTACTTC. The encoded protein is CASSQELRAYEQYF.

This clonotype has a handful of counts. The V call is TRBV12-3 or TRBV12-4, the J call TRBJ2-1, with no clear D. Trimming shortened V by 2 bases and J by 6 bases, and 14 bases separated the two germline ends. The CDR3 is 15 amino acids. The CDR3 DNA sequence: TGTGCCAGCAGTTTAACACAAGCCCTATTCAATGAGCAGTTCTTC. It is translated as CASSLTQALFNEQFF.

This clonotype was observed at least ten times. In nucleotides, the CDR3 is TGTGCCAGCAGCTTATGGCTGGGGACGACAACTAATGAAAAACTGTTTTTT. Encoded protein: CASSLWLGTTTNEKLFF. This sequence joins TRBV7-9 and TRBJ1-4; TRBD1 is a possible D gene (5 bases). Germline lookup yields CDR1 SEHNR and CDR2 FQNEAQ (reference sequence). The ends were cut back, 2 bases at V and 0 bases at J, with 13 bases in the middle. There are 17 residues in the CDR3.

At least ten counts were recorded for this clonotype. The rearrangement uses TRBV10-3 and TRBJ2-5; D may match TRBD1 or TRBD2 (5 bases each). The CDR3 is made up of 16 amino acids. Per the germline V gene, CDR1 is ENHRY and CDR2 is SYGVKD. Trimming removed 3 bases at V and 5 bases at J, with 19 bases between. The CDR3 DNA follows: TGTGCCATCAGTGATATCCGGGACGCCAACCCGGAGACCCAGTACTTC. This codes for CAISDIRDANPETQYF.